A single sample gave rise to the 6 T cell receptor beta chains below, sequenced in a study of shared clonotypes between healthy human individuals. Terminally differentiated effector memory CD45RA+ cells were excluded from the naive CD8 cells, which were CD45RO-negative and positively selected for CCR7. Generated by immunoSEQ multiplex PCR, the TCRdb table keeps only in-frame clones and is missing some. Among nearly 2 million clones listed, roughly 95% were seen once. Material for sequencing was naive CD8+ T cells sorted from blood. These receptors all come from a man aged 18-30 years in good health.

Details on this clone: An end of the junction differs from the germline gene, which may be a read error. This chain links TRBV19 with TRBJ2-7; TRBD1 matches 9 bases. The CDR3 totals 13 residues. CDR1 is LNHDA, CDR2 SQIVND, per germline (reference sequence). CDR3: CASSTGGSHEQYF. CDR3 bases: TGTGCCAGCAGTACAGGGGGCTCACACGAGCAGTACTTC.

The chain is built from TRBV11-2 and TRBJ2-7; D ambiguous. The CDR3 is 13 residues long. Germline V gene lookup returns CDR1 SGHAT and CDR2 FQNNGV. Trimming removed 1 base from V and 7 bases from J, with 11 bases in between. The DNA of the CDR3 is TGTGCCAGCAGCTTAGGGGCCTCTGCAGAGCAGTACTTC. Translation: CASSLGASAEQYF.

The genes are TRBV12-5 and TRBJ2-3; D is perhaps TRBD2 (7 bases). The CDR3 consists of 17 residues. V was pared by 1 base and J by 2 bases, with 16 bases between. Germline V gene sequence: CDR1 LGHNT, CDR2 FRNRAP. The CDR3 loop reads CASGLGTGRDLTDTQYF. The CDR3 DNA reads TGTGCTAGTGGTTTGGGCACAGGGAGGGACCTCACAGATACGCAGTATTTT.

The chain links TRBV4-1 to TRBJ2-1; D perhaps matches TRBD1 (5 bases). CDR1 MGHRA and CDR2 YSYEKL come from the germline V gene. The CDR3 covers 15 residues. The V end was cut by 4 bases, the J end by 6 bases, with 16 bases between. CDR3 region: CASSRSRSQGNEQFF. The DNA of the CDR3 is TGCGCCAGCAGCCGCTCAAGAAGCCAGGGCAATGAGCAGTTCTTC.

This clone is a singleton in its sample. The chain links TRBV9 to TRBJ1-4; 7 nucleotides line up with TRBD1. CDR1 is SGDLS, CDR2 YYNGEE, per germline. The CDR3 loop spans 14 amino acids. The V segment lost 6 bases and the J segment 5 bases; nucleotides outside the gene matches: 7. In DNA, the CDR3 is TGTGCCAGCACTATCGGGACAGAGAATGAAAAACTGTTTTTT. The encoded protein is CASTIGTENEKLFF.

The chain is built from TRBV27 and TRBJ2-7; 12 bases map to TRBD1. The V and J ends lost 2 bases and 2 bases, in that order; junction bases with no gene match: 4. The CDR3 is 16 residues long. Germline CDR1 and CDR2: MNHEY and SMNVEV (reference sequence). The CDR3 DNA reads TGTGCCAGCAGTTTAGGGGGGACAGGGGGCACCTACGAGCAGTACTTC. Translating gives CASSLGGTGGTYEQYF.